The 23 T cell receptor beta chains below were found in one sample sequenced in a study of cytomegalovirus exposure and HLA in healthy donors. PCR used 60 Vbeta primers and 13 Jbeta primers. The method was immunoSEQ multiplex PCR; TCRdb's version includes in-frame clones alone and lacks a portion of them. The profile shows approximately 100,000 clones, around 72% of them singletons. The sequenced sample was PBMCs. The receptor source for this set is a male donor in good health and CMV-seropositive.

The chain employs TRBV19 and TRBJ1-5, with D tentatively TRBD1 (5 bases). V lost 5 bases to trimming and J lost 0 bases, with 11 bases between them. Germline-derived CDR1 and CDR2 are LNHDA and SQIVND (reference sequence). There are 15 residues in the CDR3. The CDR3 loop reads CASSLQDNSNQPQHF. In DNA, the CDR3 is TGTGCCAGTAGTCTACAGGACAATAGCAATCAGCCCCAGCATTTT.

This sequence joins TRBV5-1 and TRBJ1-6; D might be TRBD1 (5 bases). The V end lost 4 bases, the J end lost 6 bases, and 14 bases lay between the germline ends. Germline assignment: CDR1 SGHRS and CDR2 YFSETQ. The CDR3 is made up of 15 amino acids. CDR3 amino acids: CASSLGGTANSPLHF. In nucleotides, the CDR3 is TGCGCCAGCAGCCTCGGCGGGACGGCTAATTCACCCCTCCACTTT.

The genes are TRBV5-1 and TRBJ2-3; 7 bases align to TRBD2. This CDR3 spans 15 amino acids. Germline assignment: CDR1 SGHRS and CDR2 YFSETQ. V shed 8 bases, J shed 2 bases, and the junction held 11 bases outside the gene matches. CDR3: CASGGGKSTTDTQYF. The CDR3 DNA sequence: TGCGCCAGTGGGGGGGGGAAGTCTACCACAGATACGCAGTATTTT.

The chain carries TRBV7-2 and TRBJ2-7, with 9 bases fitting TRBD1. V shed 5 bases, J shed 7 bases, and the junction held 12 bases outside the gene matches. Germline V gene sequence: CDR1 SGHTA, CDR2 FQGNSA. The CDR3 length is 15 residues. CDR3 protein: CASSRRIQGAYEQYF. As DNA, the CDR3 is TGTGCCAGCAGCCGTCGGATACAGGGGGCGTATGAGCAGTACTTC.

The rearrangement uses TRBV11-3 and TRBJ2-7, with TRBD1 identical over 11 bases. Germline values: CDR1 SGHNT, CDR2 YENEEA. V was clipped by 4 bases and J by 4 bases; unmatched bases: 3. This CDR3 spans 14 amino acids. For the CDR3, the DNA is TGTGCCAGCAGCTCCCGGGACAGGGGGTACGAGCAGTACTTC. This gives the protein CASSSRDRGYEQYF.

This clone showed up just once. This chain uses TRBV6-6 with TRBJ2-1, with a tentative D call TRBD2 (6 bases). Germline V CDR1 and CDR2: MNHNY, SVGAGI (reference sequence). V shed 4 bases and J shed 4 bases, with 14 bases lying between them. The CDR3 extends over 15 amino acids. CDR3 in DNA: TGTGCCAGCAGTTTTGGAGGGGCGCGGTACAATGAGCAGTTCTTC. Encoded protein: CASSFGGARYNEQFF.

The V gene is TRBV5-4, the J gene TRBJ2-5, with 10 bases fitting TRBD2. CDR3 size: 15 residues. J was trimmed by 3 bases and V by 0 bases; bases with no gene match: 2. Germline V gene lookup returns CDR1 SGHNT and CDR2 YYREEE (reference sequence). In nucleotides, the CDR3 is TGTGCCAGCAGCTTGGCCGGGACTAGCGAAGAGACCCAGTACTTC. This sequence encodes CASSLAGTSEETQYF.

Written as DNA, the CDR3 is TGTGCCAGCAGCCTACGGACAGGGGACACTGAAGCTTTCTTT. Residues: CASSLRTGDTEAFF. This chain uses TRBV11-3 with TRBJ1-1; 9 positions match TRBD1. Germline V gives CDR1 SGHNT, CDR2 YENEEA. The CDR3 has 14 residues. V shed 5 bases and J 3 bases; nucleotides not matched to a gene: 4.

In DNA, the CDR3 is TGTGCCAGCAGCGCCGGGGGGGGAGTTGAGCAGTTCTTC. It specifies CASSAGGGVEQFF. The rearrangement joins TRBV7-6 to TRBJ2-1; 8 nucleotides align to TRBD2. V was pared by 5 bases and J by 9 bases, with 6 bases of the junction left unmatched. The CDR3 sequence is 13 residues long. Germline values: CDR1 SGHVS, CDR2 FNYEAQ.

This chain links TRBV27 with TRBJ2-5; TRBD1 is a possible D gene (6 bases). Germline V gene sequence: CDR1 MNHEY, CDR2 SMNVEV (reference sequence). The CDR3 runs 13 residues. V lost 4 bases and J 0 bases, leaving 6 bases between the germline ends. Here the CDR3 reads CASSWDNQETQYF. The CDR3 DNA reads TGTGCCAGCAGTTGGGACAACCAAGAGACCCAGTACTTC.

This clone was seen more than once but under ten times. The rearrangement links TRBV5-4 to TRBJ2-2; D unclear. With 4 bases removed from V and 6 bases from J, the gap between germline ends came to 13 bases. Germline V gene lookup returns CDR1 SGHNT and CDR2 YYREEE (reference sequence). This CDR3 comprises 14 residues. The DNA of the CDR3 is TGTGCCAGCAGCCAAGGCGTAAGCGCCGGGGAGCTGTTTTTT. Protein product: CASSQGVSAGELFF.

DNA for the CDR3: TGTGCCAGCACCAAGACAGGCCCTGGGGCCAACGTCCTGACTTTC. Translated, it gives CASTKTGPGANVLTF. The genes are TRBV2 and TRBJ2-6; D might be TRBD1 (6 bases). Trimming removed 7 bases at V and 2 bases at J, with 12 bases between. In germline, CDR1 is SNHLY, CDR2 FYNNEI. The CDR3 loop spans 15 amino acids.

This chain uses TRBV7-2 with TRBJ1-1, with D possibly TRBD1 on 5 matching bases. Germline V CDR1 and CDR2: SGHTA, FQGNSA. Trimming removed 2 bases at V and 1 base at J, with 8 bases between. The CDR3 is 14 residues long. This CDR3 is CASSLQGGNTEAFF. For the CDR3, the DNA is TGTGCCAGCAGCTTACAGGGAGGGAACACTGAAGCTTTCTTT.

The chain links TRBV25-1 to TRBJ1-3, with D possibly TRBD1 on 5 matching bases. CDR1 and CDR2 (germline): MGHDK, SYGVNS. The germline V and J ends were trimmed by 6 bases and 0 bases, with 9 bases remaining between them. The CDR3 is 14 residues long. This chain's CDR3 is CASSAGISGNTIYF. Written as DNA, the CDR3 is TGTGCCAGCAGCGCAGGGATCTCTGGAAACACCATATATTTT. The whole variable domain, filled in from reference TRBV25-1 and TRBJ1-3, reads EADIYQTPRYLVIGTGKKITLECSQTMGHDKMYWYQQDPGMELHLIHYSYGVNSTEKGDLSSESTVSRIRTEHFPLTLESARPSHTSQYLCASSAGISGNTIYFGEGSWLTVV.

This clone was seen only once. This sequence joins TRBV5-1 and TRBJ2-7, with 9 nucleotides matching TRBD1. V lost 2 bases to trimming and J lost 6 bases; unmatched junction nucleotides: 6. Germline CDR1 is SGHRS and CDR2 is YFSETQ. The CDR3 contains 14 residues. CDR3 DNA: TGCGCCAGCAGCTTTAGGACAGGGGAGAGCGAGCAGTACTTC. Translated, it gives CASSFRTGESEQYF.

The chain carries TRBV5-1 and TRBJ2-1, with 8 bases fitting TRBD2. Germline CDR1 is SGHRS and CDR2 is YFSETQ. J was trimmed by 6 bases and V by 2 bases; bases with no gene match: 7. The CDR3 is made up of 15 amino acids. Written as DNA, the CDR3 is TGCGCCAGCAGCTTTCAAGCGGGGGACTCCAATGAGCAGTTCTTC. Translation: CASSFQAGDSNEQFF.

This rearrangement joins TRBV7-9 to TRBJ1-2; weak D call: TRBD1 (6 bases). Trimming shortened V by 2 bases and J by 5 bases, and 15 bases separated the two germline ends. This CDR3 spans 15 amino acids. Per germline, CDR1 SEHNR and CDR2 FQNEAQ (reference sequence). As DNA, the CDR3 is TGTGCCAGCAGCTTAATGGGAACAGGGCCATATGGCTACACCTTC. Protein: CASSLMGTGPYGYTF.

Here the CDR3 DNA reads TGTGCCAGCAGCAGACAGGGGGCCAACTATGGCTACACCTTC. Translating gives CASSRQGANYGYTF. This rearrangement joins TRBV9 to TRBJ1-2; TRBD1 matches at 10 bases. CDR3 size: 14 residues. Germline CDR1 reads SGDLS; CDR2 reads YYNGEE. V dropped 4 bases and J dropped 2; count of bases not matched to a gene: 2.

The rearrangement uses TRBV29-1 and TRBJ1-1; 11 bases match TRBD1. This CDR3 region has 13 residues. The V segment lost 4 bases and the J segment 8 bases; nucleotides outside the gene matches: 6. Germline-derived CDR1 and CDR2 are SQVTM and ANQGSEA. This chain's CDR3 is CSVGRDRGSEAFF. For the CDR3, the DNA is TGCAGCGTTGGACGGGACAGGGGGAGCGAAGCTTTCTTT.

This clone was seen a few times. V is TRBV29-1 and J is TRBJ2-1, with 8 bases identical to TRBD2. This CDR3 is 14 amino acids long. V lost 6 bases and J lost 3; bases outside the gene matches: 7. Looked up from germline, CDR1 is SQVTM and CDR2 is ANQGSEA. CDR3 coding DNA: TGCAGCGTCACTAGCGGAATCATCTACAATGAGCAGTTCTTC. Its translation: CSVTSGIIYNEQFF.

This sequence joins TRBV7-3 and TRBJ1-4; 7 bases match TRBD1. CDR1 SGHTA and CDR2 FQGTGA come from the germline V gene. This CDR3 has 13 amino acids. In DNA, the CDR3 is TGTGGTATTTCGGGACAGTTAAATGAAAAACTGTTTTTT. It codes for CGISGQLNEKLFF. Together with reference TRBV7-3 and TRBJ1-4, the CDR3 gives the full variable domain: GAGVSQTPSNKVTEKGKYVELRCDPISGHTALYWYRQSLGQGPEFLIYFQGTGAADDSGLPNDRFFAVRPEGSVSTLKIQRTERGDSAVYLCGISGQLNEKLFFGSGTQLSVL.

The chain employs TRBV7-2 and TRBJ2-7; 8 nucleotides line up with TRBD2. CDR3 length equals 16 residues. V dropped 6 bases and J dropped 3; count of bases not matched to a gene: 13. Germline lookup yields CDR1 SGHTA and CDR2 FQGNSA. As DNA, the CDR3 is TGTGCCAGCAGGGACCCCGGTCGGGGGGGCCGCTACGAGCAGTACTTC. Its protein is CASRDPGRGGRYEQYF.

This clone was recorded a few times. The chain links TRBV2 to TRBJ1-4, with D possibly matching TRBD1 (5 bases). Germline loops: CDR1 SNHLY, CDR2 FYNNEI. The CDR3 runs 14 residues. Trimming took off 2 bases at V and 3 bases at J, with 7 bases between the two ends. CDR3 region: CASSEQGSNEKLFF. For the CDR3, the DNA is TGTGCCAGCAGTGAACAGGGTTCTAATGAAAAACTGTTTTTT.